These T cell receptor beta chains were read from a single sample in a study of blood T cells in healthy people across ages. TCRdb re-called the 5' RACE reads through MiXCR, storing one row per CDR3 protein. The sample records hundreds of thousands of distinct CDR3 sequences, 58% being singletons. The sequenced material came from blood. All receptors derive from a man aged 30 to 39 in good health. Each CDR3 is given with its conserved first and last residue. Each record gives: V gene, J gene, D gene, CDR3 protein. The D gene is left open where the match is weak.

v_gene: TRBV2; j_gene: TRBJ1-6; d_gene: TRBD1; CDR3aa: CASSAKGASNNSPLHF
v_gene: TRBV29-1; j_gene: TRBJ1-1; d_gene: -; CDR3aa: CSAQGGSNTEAFF
v_gene: TRBV6-1; j_gene: TRBJ2-3; d_gene: -; CDR3aa: CASSEVEGTDTQYF
v_gene: TRBV9; j_gene: TRBJ2-3; d_gene: TRBD2; CDR3aa: CASSVGAGGTTDTQYF
v_gene: TRBV30; j_gene: TRBJ2-1; d_gene: -; CDR3aa: CAWSPEENEQFF
v_gene: TRBV29-1; j_gene: TRBJ2-1; d_gene: -; CDR3aa: CSVVPHLYNEQFF
v_gene: TRBV2; j_gene: TRBJ1-5; d_gene: -; CDR3aa: CASSEGGQGQPQHF
v_gene: TRBV29-1; j_gene: TRBJ2-4; d_gene: TRBD1; CDR3aa: CSVAPGQALIQYF
v_gene: TRBV20-1; j_gene: TRBJ2-7; d_gene: -; CDR3aa: CSASDGPEQYF
v_gene: TRBV6-2/TRBV6-3; j_gene: TRBJ2-5; d_gene: -; CDR3aa: CASNGRERGETQYF
v_gene: TRBV30; j_gene: TRBJ1-2; d_gene: -; CDR3aa: CAWSVGAYIGYTF
v_gene: TRBV27; j_gene: TRBJ2-7; d_gene: TRBD2; CDR3aa: CASSLPPGGSNLGEQYF
v_gene: TRBV7-2; j_gene: TRBJ2-1; d_gene: -; CDR3aa: CASSWRKSSYNEQFF
v_gene: TRBV4-1; j_gene: TRBJ1-2; d_gene: -; CDR3aa: CASSQVLGIYGYTF
v_gene: TRBV15; j_gene: TRBJ2-1; d_gene: -; CDR3aa: CATSSSYNEQFF
v_gene: TRBV30; j_gene: -; d_gene: -; CDR3aa: CAWSTSQGYEQYF
v_gene: TRBV7-2; j_gene: TRBJ1-6; d_gene: -; CDR3aa: CASTRNSWDSPLHF
v_gene: TRBV10-3; j_gene: TRBJ2-7; d_gene: TRBD1; CDR3aa: CAISESRDRSYEQYF
v_gene: TRBV2; j_gene: TRBJ1-5; d_gene: TRBD1; CDR3aa: CASSQIQGSGQPQHF
v_gene: TRBV20-1; j_gene: TRBJ2-7; d_gene: -; CDR3aa: CSASPPGQRDEQYF
v_gene: TRBV3-1; j_gene: TRBJ2-1; d_gene: -; CDR3aa: CASSHDGGHNEQFF
v_gene: TRBV10-3; j_gene: TRBJ2-7; d_gene: -; CDR3aa: CAISPAWEQYF